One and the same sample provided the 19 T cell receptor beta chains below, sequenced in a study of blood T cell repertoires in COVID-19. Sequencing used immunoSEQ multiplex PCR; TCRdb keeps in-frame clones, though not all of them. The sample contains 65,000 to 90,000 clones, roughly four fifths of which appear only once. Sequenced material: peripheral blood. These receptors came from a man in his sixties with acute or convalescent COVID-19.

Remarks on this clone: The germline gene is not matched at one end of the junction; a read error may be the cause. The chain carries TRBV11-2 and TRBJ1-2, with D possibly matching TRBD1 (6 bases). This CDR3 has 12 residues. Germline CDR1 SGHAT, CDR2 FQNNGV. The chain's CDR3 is CASSLDERQAVF. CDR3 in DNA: TGTGCCAGCAGCTTAGATGAGCGACAGGCCGTCTTC. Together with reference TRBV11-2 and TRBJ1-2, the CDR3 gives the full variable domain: EAGVAQSPRYKIIEKRQSVAFWCNPISGHATLYWYQQILGQGPKLLIQFQNNGVVDDSQLPKDRFSAERLKGVDSTLKIQPAKLEDSAVYLCASSLDERQAVFGSGTRLTVV.

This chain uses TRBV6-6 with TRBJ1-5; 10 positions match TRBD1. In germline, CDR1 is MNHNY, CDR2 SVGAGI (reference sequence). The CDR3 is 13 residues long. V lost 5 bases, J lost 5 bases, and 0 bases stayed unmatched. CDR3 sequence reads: CASSGQGDQPQHF. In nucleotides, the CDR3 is TGTGCCAGCAGTGGACAGGGGGATCAGCCCCAGCATTTT.

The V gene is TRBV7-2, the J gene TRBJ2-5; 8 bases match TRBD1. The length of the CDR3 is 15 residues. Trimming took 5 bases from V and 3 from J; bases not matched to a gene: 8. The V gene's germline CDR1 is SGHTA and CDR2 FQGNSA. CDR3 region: CASSPRTGREETQYF. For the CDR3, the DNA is TGTGCCAGCAGCCCTAGGACAGGGAGAGAAGAGACCCAGTACTTC.

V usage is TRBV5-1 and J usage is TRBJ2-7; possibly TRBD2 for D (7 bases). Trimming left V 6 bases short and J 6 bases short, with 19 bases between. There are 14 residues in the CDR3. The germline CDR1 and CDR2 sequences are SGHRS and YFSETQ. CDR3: CASNLGGGQGEQYF. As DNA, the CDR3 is TGCGCCAGCAACCTGGGAGGGGGTCAGGGCGAGCAGTACTTC.

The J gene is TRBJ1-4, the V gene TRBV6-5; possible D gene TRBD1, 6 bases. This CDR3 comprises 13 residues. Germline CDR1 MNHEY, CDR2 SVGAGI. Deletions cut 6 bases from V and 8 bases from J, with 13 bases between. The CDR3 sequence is CASRVQGTEKLFF. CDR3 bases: TGTGCCAGCAGAGTCCAGGGGACCGAAAAACTGTTTTTT.

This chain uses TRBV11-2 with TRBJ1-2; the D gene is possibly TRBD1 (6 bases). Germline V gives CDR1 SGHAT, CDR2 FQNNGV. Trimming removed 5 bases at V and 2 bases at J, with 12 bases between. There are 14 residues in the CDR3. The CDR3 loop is CASSPAGGNYGYTF. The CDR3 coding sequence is TGTGCCAGCAGCCCCGCGGGGGGCAACTATGGCTACACCTTC. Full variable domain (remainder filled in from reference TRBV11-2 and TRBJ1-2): EAGVAQSPRYKIIEKRQSVAFWCNPISGHATLYWYQQILGQGPKLLIQFQNNGVVDDSQLPKDRFSAERLKGVDSTLKIQPAKLEDSAVYLCASSPAGGNYGYTFGSGTRLTVV.

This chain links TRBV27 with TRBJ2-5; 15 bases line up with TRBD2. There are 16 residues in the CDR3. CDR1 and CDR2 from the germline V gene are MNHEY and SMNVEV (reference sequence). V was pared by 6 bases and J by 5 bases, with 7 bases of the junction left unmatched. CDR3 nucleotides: TGTGCCAGCAGGGGACTAGCGGGGGGCTCCTGGGAGACCCAGTACTTC. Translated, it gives CASRGLAGGSWETQYF.

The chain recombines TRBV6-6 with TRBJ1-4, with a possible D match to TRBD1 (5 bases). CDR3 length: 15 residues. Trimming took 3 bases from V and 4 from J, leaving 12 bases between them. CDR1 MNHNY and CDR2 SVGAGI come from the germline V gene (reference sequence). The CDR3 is CASSYMRQYNEKLFF. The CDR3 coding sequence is TGTGCCAGCAGTTATATGAGACAGTATAATGAAAAACTGTTTTTT.

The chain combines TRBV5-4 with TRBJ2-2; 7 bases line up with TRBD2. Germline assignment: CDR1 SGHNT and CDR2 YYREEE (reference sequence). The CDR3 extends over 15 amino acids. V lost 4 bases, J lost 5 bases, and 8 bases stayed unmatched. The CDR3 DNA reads TGTGCCAGCAGCCAGGGATTTAGCGGGACCGGGGAGCTGTTTTTT. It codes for CASSQGFSGTGELFF.

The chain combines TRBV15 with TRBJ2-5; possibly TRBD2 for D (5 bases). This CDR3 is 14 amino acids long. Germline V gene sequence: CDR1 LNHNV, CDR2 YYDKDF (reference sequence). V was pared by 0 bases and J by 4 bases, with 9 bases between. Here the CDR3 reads CATSRDRGIETQYF. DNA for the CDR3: TGTGCCACCAGCAGAGATCGGGGAATAGAGACCCAGTACTTC.

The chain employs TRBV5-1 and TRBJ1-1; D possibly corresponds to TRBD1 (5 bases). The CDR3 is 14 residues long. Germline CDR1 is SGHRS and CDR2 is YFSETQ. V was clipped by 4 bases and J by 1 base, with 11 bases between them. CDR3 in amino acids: CASSTGGTNTEAFF. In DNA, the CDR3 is TGCGCCAGCAGCACGGGGGGGACGAACACTGAAGCTTTCTTT.

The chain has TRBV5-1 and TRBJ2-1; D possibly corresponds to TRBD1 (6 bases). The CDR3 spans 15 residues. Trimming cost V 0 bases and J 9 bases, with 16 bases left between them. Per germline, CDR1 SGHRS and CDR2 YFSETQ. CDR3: CASSLDLGGISEQFF. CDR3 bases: TGCGCCAGCAGCTTGGACTTAGGGGGTATCAGTGAGCAGTTCTTC.

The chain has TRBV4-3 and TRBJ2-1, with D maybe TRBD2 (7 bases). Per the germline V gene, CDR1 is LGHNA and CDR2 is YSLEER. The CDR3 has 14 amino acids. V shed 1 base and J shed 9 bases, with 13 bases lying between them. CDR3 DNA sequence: TGCGCCAGCAGCCAAGGGGGGGGCCGGGGTGAGCAGTTCTTC. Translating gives CASSQGGGRGEQFF.

CDR3 sequence (DNA): TGCGCCAGCAGCCAAGAGGCCCGGACAGGGGGGGGTGAAAAACTGTTTTTT. It is translated as CASSQEARTGGGEKLFF. J is TRBJ1-4 and V is TRBV4-3; 10 bases agree with TRBD1. J was trimmed by 7 bases and V by 0 bases; bases with no gene match: 8. The CDR3 runs to 17 residues. Germline CDR1 LGHNA, CDR2 YSLEER.

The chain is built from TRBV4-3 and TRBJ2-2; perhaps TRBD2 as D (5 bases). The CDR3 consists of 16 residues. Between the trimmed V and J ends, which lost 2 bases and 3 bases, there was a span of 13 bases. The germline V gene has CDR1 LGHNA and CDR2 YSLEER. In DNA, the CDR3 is TGCGCCAGCAGCCAAATGACGGGAACTTACACCGGGGAGCTGTTTTTT. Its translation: CASSQMTGTYTGELFF.

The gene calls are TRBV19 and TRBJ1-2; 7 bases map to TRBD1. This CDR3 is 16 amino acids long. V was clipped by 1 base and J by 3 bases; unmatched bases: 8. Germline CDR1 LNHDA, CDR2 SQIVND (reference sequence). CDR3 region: CASSIAQGQSYYGYTF. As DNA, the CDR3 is TGTGCCAGTAGTATAGCCCAGGGACAGTCCTACTATGGCTACACCTTC.

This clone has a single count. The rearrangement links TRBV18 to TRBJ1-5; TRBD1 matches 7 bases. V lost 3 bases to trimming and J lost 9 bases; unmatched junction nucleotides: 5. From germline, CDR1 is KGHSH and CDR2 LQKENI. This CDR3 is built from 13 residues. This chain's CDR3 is CASSPGQGVPQHF. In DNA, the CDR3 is TGTGCCAGCTCACCGGGGCAGGGGGTGCCCCAGCATTTT.

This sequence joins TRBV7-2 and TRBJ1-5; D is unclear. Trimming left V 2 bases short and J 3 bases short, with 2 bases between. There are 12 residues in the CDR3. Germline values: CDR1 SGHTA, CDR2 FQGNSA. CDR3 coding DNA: TGTGCCAGCAGCTTATACAATCAGCCCCAGCATTTT. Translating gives CASSLYNQPQHF.

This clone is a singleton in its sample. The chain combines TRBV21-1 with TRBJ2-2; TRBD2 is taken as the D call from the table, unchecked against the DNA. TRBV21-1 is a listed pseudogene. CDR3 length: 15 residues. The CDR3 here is CASSNVRGGTGELFF. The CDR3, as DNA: TGTGCCAGCAGCAACGTTCGGGGGGGAACCGGGGAGCTGTTTTTT.